This T cell receptor (beta chain) was captured in a study of cytotoxic CD8 clonotypes in ibrutinib-treated CLL. Study background: The cohort had ten to eleven relapsed/refractory and approximately 14 treatment-naive patients, around 18 IGHV unmutated. Productive templates averaged approximately 250,000 per sample, and productive rearrangements around 97,000.

Findings and limits, study-wide: Researchers report that baseline clonality outpaced age-matched healthy donors and tracked circulating CD8+ T-cell counts. Public clonotypes, rarely seen, contracted or held steady on treatment.

V lost 4 bases, J lost 0 bases, and 8 bases stayed unmatched. Germline V gene lookup returns CDR1 LGHNA and CDR2 YNFKEQ. This CDR3 is 18 amino acids long. The protocol was immunoSEQ multiplex PCR, while the TCRdb copy is restricted to in-frame clones and leaves out a portion. The sample lists some 130,000 clones; approximately 90% were seen once. Turning to this clone: Antigen specificity is unknown.

V gene TRBV4-2 combines with J gene TRBJ2-6; 8 nucleotides line up with TRBD1. The clonotype comes from a human donor with chronic lymphocytic leukemia. The sample consisted of PBMCs, taken after 12 months of ibrutinib treatment. The chain's CDR3 is CASSPSGTGSSGANVLTF. The DNA of the CDR3 is TGTGCCAGCAGCCCATCCGGGACAGGCTCCTCTGGGGCCAACGTCCTGACTTTC.